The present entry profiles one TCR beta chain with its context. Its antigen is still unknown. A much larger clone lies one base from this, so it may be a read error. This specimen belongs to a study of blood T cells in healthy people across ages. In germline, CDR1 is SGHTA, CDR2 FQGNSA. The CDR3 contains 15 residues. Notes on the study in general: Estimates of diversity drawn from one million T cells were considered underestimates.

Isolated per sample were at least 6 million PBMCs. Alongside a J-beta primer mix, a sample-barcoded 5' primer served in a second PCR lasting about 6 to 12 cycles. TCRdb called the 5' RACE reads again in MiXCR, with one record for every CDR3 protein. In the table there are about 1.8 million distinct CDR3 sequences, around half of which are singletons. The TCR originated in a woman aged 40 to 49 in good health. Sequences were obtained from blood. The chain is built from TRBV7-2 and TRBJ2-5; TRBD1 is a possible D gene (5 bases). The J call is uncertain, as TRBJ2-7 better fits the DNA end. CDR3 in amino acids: CACSLASGQLYEQYF. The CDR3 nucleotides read TGTGCCTGCAGCTTAGCTTCAGGGCAGCTCTACGAGCAGTACTTC.